Listed below are T cell receptor beta chains from one sample, sequenced in a study of T cell repertoires in cytomegalovirus infection. Their cognate antigens are unknown. MiXCR, applied by TCRdb to the reads, yields one record per CDR3 protein. The repertoire holds around 140,000 distinct CDR3 sequences, with about 31% as singletons. The source was CD8+ T cells from cultured PBMCs, collected from culture after CMV antigen stimulation. The source of these receptors is a human donor in good health (CMV status not recorded). Some clones in this sample may be carry-over from other donors' samples. Both conserved end residues are part of each CDR3. The D gene is left open where the match is weak. Expanded clones get a size class; other rows say once, few or many, or leave the size out.

size: .; D: .; J: TRBJ2-3; V: TRBV9; CDR3: CASSVEGGNTDTQYF; DNA: TGTGCCAGCAGCGTAGAAGGGGGAAACACAGATACGCAGTATTTT
size: .; D: .; J: TRBJ2-7; V: TRBV7-1; CDR3: CASGDTYEQYF; DNA: TGTGCCAGCGGGGATACCTACGAGCAGTACTTC
size: many; D: TRBD2; J: TRBJ2-1; V: TRBV12-3/TRBV12-4; CDR3: CASSYLLAGAWGQFF; DNA: TGTGCCAGCAGTTACCTCCTAGCGGGGGCCTGGGGGCAGTTCTTC
size: many; D: .; J: TRBJ2-1; V: TRBV7-2; CDR3: CASSLALGGGPLDEQFF; DNA: TGTGCCAGCAGCTTAGCTTTGGGCGGGGGCCCTCTGGATGAGCAGTTCTTC
size: many; D: TRBD1; J: TRBJ2-1; V: TRBV7-9; CDR3: CASSLTGFNEQFF; DNA: TGTGCCAGCAGCTTGACAGGGTTCAATGAGCAGTTCTTC
size: .; D: .; J: TRBJ1-1; V: TRBV19; CDR3: CASQIGTEAFF; DNA: TGTGCCAGTCAAATCGGGACTGAAGCTTTCTTT
size: .; D: TRBD1; J: TRBJ1-1; V: TRBV6-6; CDR3: CASNRGGGTEAFF; DNA: TGTGCCAGCAACAGGGGAGGCGGCACTGAAGCTTTCTTT
size: few; D: TRBD1; J: TRBJ1-5; V: TRBV28; CDR3: CASSLGTGGKQPQHF; DNA: TGTGCCAGCAGTTTAGGGACAGGGGGCAAACAGCCCCAGCATTTT
size: few; D: .; J: TRBJ1-1; V: TRBV27; CDR3: CASSFAGNTEAFF; DNA: TGTGCCAGCAGTTTTGCCGGAAACACTGAAGCTTTCTTT
size: many; D: TRBD1; J: TRBJ2-3; V: TRBV6-1; CDR3: CASSLTGGEGDTQYF; DNA: TGTGCCAGCAGTTTAACAGGGGGCGAGGGAGATACGCAGTATTTT
size: .; D: .; J: TRBJ2-7; V: TRBV2; CDR3: CASSGARGNEQYF; DNA: TGTGCCAGCAGTGGGGCCCGGGGTAATGAGCAGTACTTC
size: few; D: TRBD1; J: TRBJ1-2; V: TRBV28; CDR3: CASSYLGTGYGYTF; DNA: TGTGCCAGCAGTTATCTCGGGACAGGCTATGGCTACACCTTC
size: few; D: .; J: TRBJ2-3; V: TRBV4-1; CDR3: CASSQGRQGTQYF; DNA: TGCGCCAGCAGCCAAGGCCGCCAGGGTACGCAGTATTTT
size: .; D: .; J: TRBJ2-7; V: TRBV5-4; CDR3: CASSLGGGPRSSYEQYF; DNA: TGTGCCAGCAGCTTGGGTGGGGGACCGAGGAGCTCCTACGAGCAGTACTTC
size: .; D: .; J: TRBJ2-7; V: TRBV19; CDR3: CASESDGYEQYF; DNA: TGTGCCAGTGAGTCGGACGGCTACGAGCAGTACTTC
size: .; D: TRBD2; J: TRBJ2-5; V: TRBV5-1; CDR3: CASSPGLAGQETQYF; DNA: TGCGCCAGCAGCCCGGGACTAGCGGGGCAAGAGACCCAGTACTTC
size: .; D: .; J: TRBJ2-1; V: TRBV7-6; CDR3: CASSPPSRGYNEQFF; DNA: TGTGCCAGCAGCCCGCCGAGCCGCGGATACAATGAGCAGTTCTTC
size: .; D: TRBD1; J: TRBJ1-5; V: TRBV27; CDR3: CASSPYRPHPGQGGPYSNQPQHF; DNA: TGTGCCAGCAGCCCTTACCGACCCCACCCGGGACAGGGGGGACCCTATAGCAATCAGCCCCAGCATTTT
size: few; D: TRBD1; J: TRBJ2-2; V: TRBV27; CDR3: CASRSPRDRAPGELFF; DNA: TGTGCCAGCAGAAGCCCTCGGGACAGGGCGCCCGGGGAGCTGTTTTTT
size: .; D: .; J: TRBJ2-7; V: TRBV19; CDR3: CASSRGGYEQYF; DNA: TGTGCCAGTAGTCGTGGCGGTTACGAGCAGTACTTC
size: few; D: .; J: TRBJ1-2; V: TRBV4-1; CDR3: CASSQAPNYGYTF; DNA: TGCGCCAGCAGCCAAGCCCCTAACTATGGCTACACCTTC
size: few; D: TRBD1; J: TRBJ1-1; V: TRBV15; CDR3: CATSRDRQGGTEAFF; DNA: TGTGCCACCAGCAGAGACAGACAGGGAGGCACTGAAGCTTTCTTT
size: few; D: TRBD1; J: TRBJ1-5; V: TRBV7-9; CDR3: CASSFTGEFGQPQHF; DNA: TGTGCCAGCAGCTTTACAGGGGAATTCGGTCAGCCCCAGCATTTT
size: .; D: TRBD2; J: TRBJ2-3; V: TRBV12-3/TRBV12-4; CDR3: CASKGTSGSTDTQYF; DNA: TGTGCCAGCAAAGGGACTAGCGGGAGCACAGATACGCAGTATTTT
size: .; D: .; J: TRBJ2-2; V: TRBV3-1; CDR3: CASSQEDGRGELFF; DNA: TGTGCCAGCAGCCAAGAGGACGGCCGCGGGGAGCTGTTTTTT
size: many; D: TRBD1; J: TRBJ1-5; V: TRBV28; CDR3: CASTLAGTESNQPQHF; DNA: TGTGCCAGCACTCTGGCTGGGACAGAATCCAATCAGCCCCAGCATTTT
size: .; D: .; J: TRBJ2-2; V: TRBV29-1; CDR3: CSDLDRQNTGELFF; DNA: TGCAGCGACCTGGACAGACAGAACACCGGGGAGCTGTTTTTT
size: few; D: TRBD1; J: TRBJ2-7; V: TRBV7-2; CDR3: CASSLRDRDYEQYF; DNA: TGTGCCAGCAGCCTCCGGGACAGGGATTACGAGCAGTACTTC
size: .; D: .; J: TRBJ1-1; V: TRBV7-9; CDR3: CASSGGREYTEAFF; DNA: TGTGCCAGCAGCGGAGGCCGGGAATACACTGAAGCTTTCTTT
size: .; D: TRBD2; J: TRBJ2-5; V: TRBV7-6; CDR3: CASSYRTSSQETQYF; DNA: TGTGCCAGCAGCTATCGGACTAGCTCGCAAGAGACCCAGTACTTC
size: many; D: TRBD1; J: TRBJ1-6; V: TRBV2; CDR3: CASSSGTGYSPLHF; DNA: TGTGCCAGCAGCTCCGGGACAGGGTACTCACCCCTCCACTTT
size: few; D: .; J: TRBJ2-2; V: TRBV7-9; CDR3: CASSTNQGPGELFF; DNA: TGTGCCAGCAGCACGAATCAGGGACCCGGGGAGCTGTTTTTT
size: .; D: .; J: TRBJ1-2; V: TRBV6-6; CDR3: CASSYVGADYGYTF; DNA: TGTGCCAGCAGTTACGTGGGCGCCGACTATGGCTACACCTTC
size: .; D: .; J: TRBJ2-3; V: TRBV12-3/TRBV12-4; CDR3: CASSFWTLTDTQYF; DNA: TGTGCCAGCAGTTTTTGGACACTCACAGATACGCAGTATTTT